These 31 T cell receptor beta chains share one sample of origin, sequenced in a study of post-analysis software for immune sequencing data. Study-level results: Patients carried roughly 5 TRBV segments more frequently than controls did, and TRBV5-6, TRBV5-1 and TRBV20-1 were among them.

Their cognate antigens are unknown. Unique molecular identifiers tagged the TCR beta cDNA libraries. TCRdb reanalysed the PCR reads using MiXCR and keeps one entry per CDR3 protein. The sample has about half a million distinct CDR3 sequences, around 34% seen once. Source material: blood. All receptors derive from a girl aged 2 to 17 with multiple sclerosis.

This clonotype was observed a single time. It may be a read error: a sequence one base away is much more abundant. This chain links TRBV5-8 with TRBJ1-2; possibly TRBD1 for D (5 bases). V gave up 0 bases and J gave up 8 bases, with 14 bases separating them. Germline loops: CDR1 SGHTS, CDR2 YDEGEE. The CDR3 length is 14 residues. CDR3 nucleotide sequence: TGTGCCAGCAGCTTGGTTAAGGGGTTCCAGGGCTACACCTTC. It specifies CASSLVKGFQGYTF.

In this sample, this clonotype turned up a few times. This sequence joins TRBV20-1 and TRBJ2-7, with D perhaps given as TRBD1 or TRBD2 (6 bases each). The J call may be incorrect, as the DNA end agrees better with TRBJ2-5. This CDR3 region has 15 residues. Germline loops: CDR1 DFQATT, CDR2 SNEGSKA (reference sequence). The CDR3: CSAALPQGGGETQYF. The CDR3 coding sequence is TGCAGTGCTGCTCTACCACAGGGTGGGGGGGAGACCCAGTACTTC.

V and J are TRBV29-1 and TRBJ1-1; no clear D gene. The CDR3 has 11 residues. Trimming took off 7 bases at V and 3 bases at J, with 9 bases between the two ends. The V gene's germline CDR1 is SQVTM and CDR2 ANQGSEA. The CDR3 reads CSGHRDTEAFF. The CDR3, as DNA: TGCAGCGGCCATCGGGACACTGAAGCTTTCTTT.

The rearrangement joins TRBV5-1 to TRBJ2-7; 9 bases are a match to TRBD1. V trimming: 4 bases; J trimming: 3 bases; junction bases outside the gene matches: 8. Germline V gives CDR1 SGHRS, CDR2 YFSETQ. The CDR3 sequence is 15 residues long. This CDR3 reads CASSSYRGLDYEQYF. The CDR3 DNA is TGCGCCAGCAGCAGTTACAGGGGGCTAGACTACGAGCAGTACTTC.

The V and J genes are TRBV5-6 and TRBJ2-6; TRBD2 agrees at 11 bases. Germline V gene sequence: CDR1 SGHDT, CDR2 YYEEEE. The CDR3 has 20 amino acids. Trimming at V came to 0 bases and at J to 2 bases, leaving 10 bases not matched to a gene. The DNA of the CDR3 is TGTGCCAGCAGCTTGGCTAGCGGGGGGCTCGCCCTCCCTGGGGCCAACGTCCTGACTTTC. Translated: CASSLASGGLALPGANVLTF. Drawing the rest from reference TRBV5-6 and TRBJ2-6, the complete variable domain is DAGVTQSPTHLIKTRGQQVTLRCSPKSGHDTVSWYQQALGQGPQFIFQYYEEEERQRGNFPDRFSGHQFPNYSSELNVNALLLGDSALYLCASSLASGGLALPGANVLTFGAGSRLTVL.

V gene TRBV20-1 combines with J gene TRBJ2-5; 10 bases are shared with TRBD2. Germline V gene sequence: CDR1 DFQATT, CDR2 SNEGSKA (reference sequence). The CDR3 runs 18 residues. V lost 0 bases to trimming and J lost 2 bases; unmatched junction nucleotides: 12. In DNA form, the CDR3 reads TGCAGTGCTAGAGACAGAATCCCGGGACTAGCGACTCAAGAGACCCAGTACTTC. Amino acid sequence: CSARDRIPGLATQETQYF.

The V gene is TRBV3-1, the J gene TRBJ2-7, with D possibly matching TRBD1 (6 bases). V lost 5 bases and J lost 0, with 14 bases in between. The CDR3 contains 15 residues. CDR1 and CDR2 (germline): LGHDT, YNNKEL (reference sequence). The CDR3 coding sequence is TGTGCCAGCAGCAGACAAGGGGGAAGCTCCTACGAGCAGTACTTC. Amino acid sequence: CASSRQGGSSYEQYF.

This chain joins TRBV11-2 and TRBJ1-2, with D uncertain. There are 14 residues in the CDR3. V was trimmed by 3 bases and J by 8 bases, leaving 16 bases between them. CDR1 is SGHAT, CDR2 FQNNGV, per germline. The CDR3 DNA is TGTGCCAGCAGCTTTGGGCGGGGAGTAGTGGGCTACACCTTC. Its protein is CASSFGRGVVGYTF.

The CDR3 DNA reads as TGTGCCAGCAGTTACCTGGGACGGGTCCAAGAGACCCAGTACTTC. This codes for CASSYLGRVQETQYF. The rearrangement joins TRBV6-5 to TRBJ2-5, with D possibly being TRBD1 or TRBD2 (5 bases each). This CDR3 region has 15 residues. V lost 2 bases, J lost 1 base, and 11 bases lay in between. Germline assignment: CDR1 MNHEY and CDR2 SVGAGI.

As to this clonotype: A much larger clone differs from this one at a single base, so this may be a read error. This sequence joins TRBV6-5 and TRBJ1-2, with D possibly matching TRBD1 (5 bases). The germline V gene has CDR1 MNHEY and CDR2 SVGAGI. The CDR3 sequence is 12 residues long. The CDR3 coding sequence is TGTGCCAGCAGTTACGGGGACTATGGCCACACCTTC. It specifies CASSYGDYGHTF.

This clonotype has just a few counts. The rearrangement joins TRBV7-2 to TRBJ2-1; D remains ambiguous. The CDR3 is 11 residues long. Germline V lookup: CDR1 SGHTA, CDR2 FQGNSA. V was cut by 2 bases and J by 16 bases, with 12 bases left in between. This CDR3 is CASSLRVWGFF. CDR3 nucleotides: TGTGCCAGCAGCTTAAGGGTTTGGGGATTCTTC.

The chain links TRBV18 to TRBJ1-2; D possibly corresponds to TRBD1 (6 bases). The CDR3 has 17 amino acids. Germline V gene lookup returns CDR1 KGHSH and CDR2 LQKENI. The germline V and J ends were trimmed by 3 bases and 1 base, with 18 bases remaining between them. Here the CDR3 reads CASSPDRLWAINYGYTF. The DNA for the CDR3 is TGTGCCAGCTCACCGGACAGACTATGGGCGATTAACTATGGCTACACCTTC.

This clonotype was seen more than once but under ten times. The CDR3 coding sequence is TGCGCCAGCAGCTTGGAGGCAGGGCAGATCCCAGATACGCAGTATTTT. Translating gives CASSLEAGQIPDTQYF. The chain couples TRBV5-1 to TRBJ2-3; D may be TRBD1 (5 bases). Trimming left V 0 bases short and J 4 bases short, with 15 bases between. This CDR3 contains 16 residues. Germline lookup yields CDR1 SGHRS and CDR2 YFSETQ.

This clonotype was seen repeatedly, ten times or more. The DNA for the CDR3 is TGTGCCAGCAGCTTGAACCAGCACTATGGCTACACCTTC. The encoded protein is CASSLNQHYGYTF. The rearrangement uses TRBV5-6 and TRBJ1-2; D not certain. The V gene's germline CDR1 is SGHDT and CDR2 YYEEEE. Between the trimmed V and J ends, which lost 1 base and 3 bases, there was a span of 7 bases. The CDR3 extends over 13 amino acids.

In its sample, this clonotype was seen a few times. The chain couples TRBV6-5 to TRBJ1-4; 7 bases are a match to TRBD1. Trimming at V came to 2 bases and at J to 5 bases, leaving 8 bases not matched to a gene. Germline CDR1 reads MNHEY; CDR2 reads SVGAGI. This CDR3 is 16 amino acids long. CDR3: CASSYVGGGPNEKLFF. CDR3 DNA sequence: TGTGCCAGCAGTTACGTTGGAGGGGGCCCGAATGAAAAACTGTTTTTT.

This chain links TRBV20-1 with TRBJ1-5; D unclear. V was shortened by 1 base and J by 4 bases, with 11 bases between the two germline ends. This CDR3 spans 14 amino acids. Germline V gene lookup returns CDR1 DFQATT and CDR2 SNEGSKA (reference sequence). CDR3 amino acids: CSARANPTNQPQHF. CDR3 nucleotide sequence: TGCAGTGCTAGAGCAAATCCGACAAATCAGCCCCAGCATTTT.

The CDR3 DNA reads as TGTGCCAGCAGCATGGGACAGGGGGCGAACGAGCAGTACTTC. It yields the protein CASSMGQGANEQYF. This chain uses TRBV11-3 with TRBJ2-7; 12 nucleotides line up with TRBD1. The CDR3 has 14 residues. Germline lookup yields CDR1 SGHNT and CDR2 YENEEA. The trim removed 5 bases at V and 5 bases at J, leaving 4 bases unmatched.

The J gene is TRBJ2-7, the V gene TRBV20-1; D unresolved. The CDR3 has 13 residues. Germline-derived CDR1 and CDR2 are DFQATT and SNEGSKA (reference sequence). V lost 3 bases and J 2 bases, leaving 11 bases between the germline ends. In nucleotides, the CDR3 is TGCAGTGCTAGCGAAATCGGAACCTACGAGCAGTACTTC. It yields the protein CSASEIGTYEQYF.

CDR3 sequence reads: CASRTLGGKGNTIYF. The DNA for the CDR3 is TGTGCCAGCAGGACCCTCGGGGGGAAAGGAAACACCATATATTTT. This sequence joins TRBV12-3 or TRBV12-4 and TRBJ1-3; tentative D call: TRBD1 (5 bases). V lost 6 bases and J lost 4, with 16 bases in between. The CDR3 loop spans 15 amino acids.

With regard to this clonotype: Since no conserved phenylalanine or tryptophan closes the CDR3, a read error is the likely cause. The CDR3 sequence: CASSSLAGGTYEQYC. The CDR3 DNA follows: TGTGCCAGCAGTTCACTAGCGGGGGGAACCTACGAGCAGTACTGC. This sequence joins TRBV12-3 or TRBV12-4 and TRBJ2-7; 12 bases agree with TRBD2. The V gene end was trimmed by 4 bases and the J gene end by 2 bases; junction bases not matched to a gene: 3. The length of the CDR3 is 15 residues.

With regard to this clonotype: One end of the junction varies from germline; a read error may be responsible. The CDR3 protein is CVSTAEGGGTDTQYF. The CDR3 coding sequence is TGTGTCAGCACCGCAGAAGGGGGTGGCACAGATACGCAGTATTTT. The gene calls are TRBV9 and TRBJ2-3; D is perhaps TRBD1 (6 bases). The CDR3 loop spans 15 amino acids. Germline lookup yields CDR1 SGDLS and CDR2 YYNGEE.

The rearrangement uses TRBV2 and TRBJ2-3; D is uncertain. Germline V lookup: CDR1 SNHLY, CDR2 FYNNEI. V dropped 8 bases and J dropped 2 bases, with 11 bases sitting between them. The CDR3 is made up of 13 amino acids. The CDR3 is CASGRPFTDTQYF. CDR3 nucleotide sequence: TGTGCCAGCGGCAGGCCTTTCACAGATACGCAGTATTTT.

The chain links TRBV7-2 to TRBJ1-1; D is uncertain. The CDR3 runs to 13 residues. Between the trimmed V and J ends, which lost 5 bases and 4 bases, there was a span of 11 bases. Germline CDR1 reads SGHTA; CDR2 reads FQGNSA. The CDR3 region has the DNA TGTGCCAGCAGCGCAGGACCGGTCACTGAAGCTTTCTTT. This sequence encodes CASSAGPVTEAFF.

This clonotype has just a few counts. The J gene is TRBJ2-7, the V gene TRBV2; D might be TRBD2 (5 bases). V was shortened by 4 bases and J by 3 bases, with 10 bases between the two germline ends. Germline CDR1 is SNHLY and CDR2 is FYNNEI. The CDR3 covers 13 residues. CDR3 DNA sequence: TGTGCCAGCAGTGGAGGGTTTCTCTACGAGCAGTACTTC. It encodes CASSGGFLYEQYF.

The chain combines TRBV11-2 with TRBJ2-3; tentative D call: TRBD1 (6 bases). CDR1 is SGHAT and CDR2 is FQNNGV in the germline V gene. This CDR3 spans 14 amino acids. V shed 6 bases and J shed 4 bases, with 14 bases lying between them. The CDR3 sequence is CASRERQAPDTQYF. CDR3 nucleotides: TGTGCCAGCAGGGAACGACAGGCCCCAGATACGCAGTATTTT.

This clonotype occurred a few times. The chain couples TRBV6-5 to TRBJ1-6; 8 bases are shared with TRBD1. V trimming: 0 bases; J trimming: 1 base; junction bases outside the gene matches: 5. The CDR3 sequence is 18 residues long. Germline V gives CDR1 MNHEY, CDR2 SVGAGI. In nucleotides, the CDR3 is TGTGCCAGCAGTTACTCCGGGACAGGAAGGTCCTATAATTCACCCCTCCACTTT. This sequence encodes CASSYSGTGRSYNSPLHF.

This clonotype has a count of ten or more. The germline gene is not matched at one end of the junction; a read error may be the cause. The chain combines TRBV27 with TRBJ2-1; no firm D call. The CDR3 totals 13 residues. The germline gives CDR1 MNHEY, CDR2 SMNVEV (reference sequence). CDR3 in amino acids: CASSLYSYNEQFF. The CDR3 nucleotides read TGTGCCAGCAGCTTATACAGCTACAATGAGCAGTTCTTC.

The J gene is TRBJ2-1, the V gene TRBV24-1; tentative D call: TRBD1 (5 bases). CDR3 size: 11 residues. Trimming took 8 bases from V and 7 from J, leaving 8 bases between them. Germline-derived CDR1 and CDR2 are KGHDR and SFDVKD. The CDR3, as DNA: TGTGCCACCAATCAGGGTAATGAGCAGTTCTTC. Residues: CATNQGNEQFF.

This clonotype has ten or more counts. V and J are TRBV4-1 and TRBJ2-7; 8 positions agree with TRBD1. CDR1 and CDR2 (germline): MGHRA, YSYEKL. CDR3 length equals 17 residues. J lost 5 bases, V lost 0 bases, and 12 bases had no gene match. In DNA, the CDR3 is TGCGCCAGCAGCCAAGATTCCCCCGGGACAGGAATCAACGAGCAGTACTTC. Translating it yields CASSQDSPGTGINEQYF.

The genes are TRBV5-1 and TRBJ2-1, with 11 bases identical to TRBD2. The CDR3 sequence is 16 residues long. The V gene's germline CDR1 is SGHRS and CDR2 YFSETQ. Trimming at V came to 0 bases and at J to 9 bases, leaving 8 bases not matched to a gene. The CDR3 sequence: CASSLAVAGGQSEQFF. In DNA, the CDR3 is TGCGCCAGCAGCTTGGCGGTAGCGGGGGGGCAGAGTGAGCAGTTCTTC.

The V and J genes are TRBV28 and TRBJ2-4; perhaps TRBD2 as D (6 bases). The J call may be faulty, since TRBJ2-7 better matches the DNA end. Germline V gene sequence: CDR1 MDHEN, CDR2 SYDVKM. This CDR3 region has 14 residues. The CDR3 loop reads CASSLPDGSYEQYF. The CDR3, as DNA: TGTGCCAGCAGTTTACCGGACGGGAGCTACGAGCAGTACTTC.